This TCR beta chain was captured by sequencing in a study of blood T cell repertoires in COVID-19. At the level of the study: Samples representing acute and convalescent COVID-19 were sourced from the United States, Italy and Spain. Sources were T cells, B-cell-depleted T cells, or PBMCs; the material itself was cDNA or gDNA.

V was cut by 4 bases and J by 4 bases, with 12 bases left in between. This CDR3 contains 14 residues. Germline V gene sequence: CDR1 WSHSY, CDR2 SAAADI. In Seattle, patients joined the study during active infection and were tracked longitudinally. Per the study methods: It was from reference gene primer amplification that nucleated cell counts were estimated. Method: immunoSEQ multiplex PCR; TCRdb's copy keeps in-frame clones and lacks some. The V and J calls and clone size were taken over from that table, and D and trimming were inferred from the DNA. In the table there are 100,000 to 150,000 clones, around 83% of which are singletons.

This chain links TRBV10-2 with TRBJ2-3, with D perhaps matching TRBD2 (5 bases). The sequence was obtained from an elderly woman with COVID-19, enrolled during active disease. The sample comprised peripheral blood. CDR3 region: CASSVGLAADTQYF. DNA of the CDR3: TGCGCCAGCAGTGTGGGCCTAGCTGCAGATACGCAGTATTTT.